Below are 23 T cell receptor beta chains sequenced from a single sample in a study of T cells after yellow fever vaccination. In TCRdb, the 5' RACE reads were re-called with MiXCR into one record per CDR3 protein. The sample yields some 23,000 distinct CDR3 sequences, roughly 3.2% seen once. The sequenced sample was PBMCs, either bulk or a sorted T-cell subset (CD4+, CD8+, memory, or dextramer-sorted; not recorded which), obtained around 45 days after the first yellow fever vaccination. The receptors originated from a man between 18 and 29 years old who received the YFV17D yellow fever vaccine.

This clonotype has at least ten counts. The chain uses TRBV6-5 and TRBJ2-7; the D is unclear. The germline V gene has CDR1 MNHEY and CDR2 SVGAGI. V was cut by 6 bases and J by 5 bases, with 11 bases left in between. This CDR3 spans 12 amino acids. The CDR3 sequence is CASSLNRDEQYF. The CDR3 DNA is TGTGCCAGCAGCCTCAACAGAGACGAGCAGTACTTC.

This clonotype was found many times. The chain employs TRBV5-4 and TRBJ1-4, with TRBD1 matching 9 bases. The CDR3 has 15 residues. Germline CDR1 and CDR2: SGHNT and YYREEE (reference sequence). After removal of 4 bases from V and 8 bases from J, the junction contained 9 bases not matched to a gene. CDR3 protein: CASSIGTGRMEKLFF. The CDR3 DNA reads TGTGCCAGCAGCATCGGGACAGGGAGAATGGAAAAACTGTTTTTT.

This clonotype was observed at least ten times. The rearrangement links TRBV5-1 to TRBJ2-2; D may be TRBD2 (5 bases). Germline V gene lookup returns CDR1 SGHRS and CDR2 YFSETQ. CDR3 size: 15 residues. V dropped 3 bases and J dropped 0 bases, with 9 bases sitting between them. CDR3 amino acids: CASSSTRANTGELFF. As DNA, the CDR3 is TGCGCCAGCAGCTCTACTAGGGCGAACACCGGGGAGCTGTTTTTT.

This clonotype has a count of ten or more. The V gene is TRBV27, the J gene TRBJ2-5; 7 positions agree with TRBD2. V gave up 7 bases and J gave up 2 bases; unmatched junction bases: 10. CDR3 length equals 15 residues. From germline, CDR1 is MNHEY and CDR2 SMNVEV (reference sequence). As DNA, the CDR3 is TGTGCCAGCATGGGGTTGGGGGGGGGACAAGAGACCCAGTACTTC. It specifies CASMGLGGGQETQYF.

The sample holds many counts of this clonotype. The rearrangement joins TRBV7-2 to TRBJ2-2; D uncertain. The germline V and J ends were trimmed by 5 bases and 7 bases, with 14 bases remaining between them. Germline V CDR1 and CDR2: SGHTA, FQGNSA. The CDR3 extends over 14 amino acids. CDR3 sequence: CASSPPGSGGELFF. DNA for the CDR3: TGTGCCAGCAGCCCGCCCGGGTCTGGCGGGGAGCTGTTTTTT.

The sample holds many counts of this clonotype. The chain is built from TRBV20-1 and TRBJ2-3; D remains ambiguous. From germline, CDR1 is DFQATT and CDR2 SNEGSKA (reference sequence). The CDR3 consists of 14 residues. The V end lost 8 bases, the J end lost 1 base, and 16 bases lay between the germline ends. The CDR3 loop reads CSLRWPLGTDTQYF. The CDR3 nucleotides read TGCAGTCTTAGGTGGCCCCTCGGCACAGATACGCAGTATTTT.

This clonotype was observed many times. The chain couples TRBV6-1 to TRBJ1-1; 7 bases line up with TRBD1. The V gene end was trimmed by 6 bases and the J gene end by 4 bases; junction bases not matched to a gene: 8. The germline CDR1 and CDR2 sequences are MNHNS and SASEGT. This CDR3 is built from 14 residues. CDR3 region: CASREPGGGTEAFF. Here the CDR3 DNA reads TGTGCCAGCAGGGAACCAGGGGGTGGCACTGAAGCTTTCTTT.

This clonotype came up many times. The chain employs TRBV6-5 and TRBJ1-1; the match to TRBD1 covers 8 bases. Germline assignment: CDR1 MNHEY and CDR2 SVGAGI. V dropped 6 bases and J dropped 7; count of bases not matched to a gene: 7. This CDR3 comprises 13 residues. DNA for the CDR3: TGTGCCAGCAGCTACAACAGGGGGAATGAAGCTTTCTTT. Translation: CASSYNRGNEAFF.

The sample holds many counts of this clonotype. V is TRBV19 and J is TRBJ1-5, with TRBD1 as a possible D gene (5 bases). Trimming shortened V by 1 base and J by 2 bases, and 12 bases separated the two germline ends. The germline gives CDR1 LNHDA, CDR2 SQIVND (reference sequence). The CDR3 spans 16 residues. Here the CDR3 DNA reads TGTGCCAGTAGTATAGTTCGGGGGATAGGCAATCAGCCCCAGCATTTT. As protein: CASSIVRGIGNQPQHF.

This clonotype was counted at least ten times. V usage is TRBV4-3 and J usage is TRBJ1-2, with a weak D call TRBD1 (5 bases). The CDR3 is 14 residues long. Germline values: CDR1 LGHNA, CDR2 YSLEER. The germline V and J ends were trimmed by 2 bases and 4 bases, with 11 bases remaining between them. CDR3 nucleotide sequence: TGCGCCAGCAGCCAAAGCAGGGAGGTCTATGGCTACACCTTC. Protein product: CASSQSREVYGYTF.

The table lists this clonotype with many counts. The chain is built from TRBV29-1 and TRBJ2-3, with D possibly being TRBD1 (6 bases). Trimming took off 4 bases at V and 1 base at J, with 6 bases between the two ends. The CDR3 contains 12 residues. The germline V gene encodes CDR1 SQVTM and CDR2 ANQGSEA. CDR3 in amino acids: CSVGQGTDTQYF. The CDR3 DNA is TGCAGCGTTGGACAGGGCACAGATACGCAGTATTTT.

At least ten counts were recorded for this clonotype. The V gene is TRBV5-1, the J gene TRBJ2-5, with D unclear. Germline V gene sequence: CDR1 SGHRS, CDR2 YFSETQ. The CDR3 contains 17 residues. V was trimmed by 0 bases and J by 1 base, leaving 16 bases between them. CDR3 coding DNA: TGCGCCAGCAGCTTGGCCATCAATGAGAGGAGCCAAGAGACCCAGTACTTC. Amino acid sequence: CASSLAINERSQETQYF.

This clonotype was counted at least ten times. This chain connects TRBV6-5 to TRBJ1-1, with D perhaps matching TRBD1 (5 bases). Germline CDR1 MNHEY, CDR2 SVGAGI. This CDR3 region has 12 residues. Trimming removed 6 bases at V and 8 bases at J, with 13 bases between. The CDR3 reads CASSSWGDEAFF. The CDR3 nucleotides are TGTGCCAGCAGCTCCTGGGGCGACGAAGCTTTCTTT.

This clonotype was recorded many times. The V and J genes are TRBV7-3 and TRBJ2-2; unclear D gene. V was shortened by 0 bases and J by 3 bases, with 8 bases between the two germline ends. Germline assignment: CDR1 SGHTA and CDR2 FQGTGA. The CDR3 is 15 amino acids. CDR3 nucleotides: TGTGCCAGCAGCTTAACCCCTGACGACACCGGGGAGCTGTTTTTT. The encoded protein is CASSLTPDDTGELFF.

This clonotype was picked up many times. DNA for the CDR3: TGCAGTGCTAGAGGACAGGGGCAGGAGGTCACTGAAGCTTTCTTT. This gives the protein CSARGQGQEVTEAFF. The V call is TRBV20-1, the J call TRBJ1-1; 8 bases map to TRBD1. The CDR3 is 15 amino acids. Losses at the gene ends were 1 base for V and 4 bases for J; bases not matched to a gene: 8. Germline V gene data show CDR1 as DFQATT and CDR2 as SNEGSKA (reference sequence).

This clonotype was counted at least ten times. The chain uses TRBV10-3 and TRBJ1-4; 8 bases line up with TRBD1. Germline V gene data show CDR1 as ENHRY and CDR2 as SYGVKD. V trimming: 6 bases; J trimming: 5 bases; junction bases outside the gene matches: 5. CDR3 size: 14 residues. The CDR3 DNA follows: TGTGCCATCAGACCGGGACAGGACAATGAAAAACTGTTTTTT. The encoded protein is CAIRPGQDNEKLFF.

This clonotype is deemed medium-sized. This sequence joins TRBV2 and TRBJ2-2; TRBD2 aligns across 11 bases. V was clipped by 10 bases and J by 6 bases; unmatched bases: 4. There are 13 residues in the CDR3. Germline assignment: CDR1 SNHLY and CDR2 FYNNEI. The CDR3 DNA sequence: TGTGCCACCGGGACTAGCGGCGCCGGGGAGCTGTTTTTT. Translation: CATGTSGAGELFF.

This clonotype came up many times. The chain recombines TRBV6-1 with TRBJ1-3; D gene uncertain. CDR1 is MNHNS and CDR2 is SASEGT in the germline V gene. Trimming took 7 bases from V and 4 from J, leaving 11 bases between them. The CDR3 is made up of 13 amino acids. CDR3 sequence: CASIGPYGNTIYF. The CDR3 DNA reads TGTGCCAGCATCGGACCTTACGGAAACACCATATATTTT.

This clonotype showed up many times. The CDR3 DNA sequence: TGTGCCAGCAGCGAAGGAGATACGCAGTATTTT. It codes for CASSEGDTQYF. The chain recombines TRBV7-9 with TRBJ2-3; D not resolved. There are 11 residues in the CDR3. Germline V lookup: CDR1 SEHNR, CDR2 FQNEAQ (reference sequence). Trimming removed 5 bases at V and 5 bases at J, with 5 bases between.

The table lists this clonotype with many counts. The CDR3 protein is CASSIGASSTDTQYF. The CDR3 region has the DNA TGTGCCAGCTCGATTGGCGCCAGCTCCACAGATACGCAGTATTTT. The chain has TRBV28 and TRBJ2-3; no definite D call. V lost 8 bases to trimming and J lost 2 bases, with 17 bases between them. From germline, CDR1 is MDHEN and CDR2 SYDVKM. There are 15 residues in the CDR3.

This clonotype was counted many times. The chain has TRBV7-2 and TRBJ2-7; D might be TRBD2 (5 bases). The CDR3 contains 13 residues. The V and J ends lost 5 bases and 3 bases respectively, with 11 bases between them. CDR1 and CDR2 from the germline V gene are SGHTA and FQGNSA. CDR3 residues: CASSTTEGYEQYF. Here the CDR3 DNA reads TGTGCCAGCAGCACGACTGAGGGCTACGAGCAGTACTTC.

This clonotype came up many times. The chain joins TRBV10-3 to TRBJ1-6, with D unresolved. Germline V CDR1 and CDR2: ENHRY, SYGVKD. Trimming stripped 4 bases from V and 7 bases from J, with 8 bases between. There are 13 residues in the CDR3. The DNA of the CDR3 is TGTGCCATCAGTGCAGACGGGAATTCACCCCTCCACTTT. This encodes CAISADGNSPLHF.

This clonotype has ten or more counts. The chain carries TRBV6-5 and TRBJ2-6, with D tentatively TRBD1 or TRBD2 (5 bases each). V lost 4 bases to trimming and J lost 1 base, with 17 bases between them. CDR1 MNHEY and CDR2 SVGAGI come from the germline V gene. This CDR3 comprises 18 residues. Here the CDR3 DNA reads TGTGCCAGCAGTTCATGGTACGGGGCAAAATCTGGGGCCAACGTCCTGACTTTC. Residues: CASSSWYGAKSGANVLTF.